The following is a T cell receptor (beta chain) sequence with its context. The entry originates in a study of blood T cell repertoires in COVID-19. Study-level information: There were acute and convalescent COVID-19 samples, and they came from the United States, Italy and Spain. The cDNA or gDNA used as material had been derived from T cells, B-cell-depleted T cells, or PBMCs.

V was trimmed by 3 bases and J by 1 base, leaving 12 bases between them. The CDR3 is 15 residues long. Germline-derived CDR1 and CDR2 are MDHEN and SYDVKM. Methods used by the authors: It was from reference gene primer amplification that nucleated cell counts were estimated. TCRdb's copy holds only in-frame clones and misses some; the assay was immunoSEQ multiplex PCR. That table supplies the V and J calls and clone size; D and trimming were determined from the DNA. This sample has some 59,000 clones, with roughly 76% found just once. V gene TRBV28 combines with J gene TRBJ1-1, with a possible D match to TRBD1 (6 bases). The specimen sequenced was peripheral blood. The sequence derives from a woman aged 60 to 75 with acute or convalescent COVID-19. The CDR3, as DNA: TGTGCCAGCAGTTTCGGGCAGGGACAGAACACTGAAGCTTTCTTT. It codes for CASSFGQGQNTEAFF.